The 22 T cell receptor beta chains below were found in one sample sequenced in a study of Graves' ophthalmopathy and Graves' hyperthyroidism. RNA transcripts were the source from which TCR beta CDR3 regions were amplified. First-round RT-PCR employed HTBI primers, with a second-round multiplex PCR after it. TCRdb redid the calling of the multiplex PCR reads with MiXCR, one entry per CDR3 protein. The sample shows hundreds of thousands of distinct CDR3 sequences, 22% of them seen only once. Sequences were obtained from peripheral blood. These TCRs come from a woman aged 18 to 35 with stable Graves' hyperthyroidism. Some clones in this sample may be carry-over from other donors' samples.

This clonotype was seen a few times. The chain recombines TRBV6-1 with TRBJ1-2, with D possibly being TRBD1 (5 bases). Germline CDR1 reads MNHNS; CDR2 reads SASEGT. V lost 4 bases and J 2 bases, leaving 8 bases between the germline ends. The CDR3 loop spans 13 amino acids. The CDR3 DNA sequence: TGTGCCAGCAGTGGTGCAGGGAACTATGGCTACACCTTC. It codes for CASSGAGNYGYTF.

Many counts were recorded for this clonotype. CDR3 in amino acids: CSARDNSGSPLHF. DNA of the CDR3: TGCAGTGCTAGAGATAACAGTGGGTCACCCCTCCACTTT. This sequence joins TRBV20-1 and TRBJ1-6; no clear D gene. This CDR3 has 13 residues. The V gene's germline CDR1 is DFQATT and CDR2 SNEGSKA (reference sequence). The V and J ends lost 0 bases and 10 bases respectively, with 10 bases between them.

This clonotype was recorded a few times. J is TRBJ2-5 and V is TRBV25-1, with 11 nucleotides matching TRBD2. The CDR3 extends over 15 amino acids. CDR1 and CDR2 from the germline V gene are MGHDK and SYGVNS. Unmatched junction bases numbered 9, after V lost 6 bases and J lost 6 bases. CDR3 residues: CASRPTTSGDKTQYF. The CDR3 DNA follows: TGTGCCAGCAGGCCGACGACTAGCGGGGATAAGACCCAGTACTTC.

This clonotype appeared a single time. This chain uses TRBV6-2 or TRBV6-3 with TRBJ2-2; D not certain. The ends were cut back, 2 bases at V and 1 base at J, with 11 bases in the middle. CDR1 MNHEY and CDR2 SVGEGT come from the germline V gene. This CDR3 is built from 16 residues. The chain's CDR3 is CASSYPKQENTGELFF. CDR3 DNA: TGTGCCAGCAGTTACCCGAAACAAGAGAACACCGGGGAGCTGTTTTTT.

To note about this clonotype: Being one base from a much bigger clone, this may be a read error. CDR3 loop: CASSERGTSSPSWGETKYF. The CDR3 coding sequence is TGTGCCAGCAGTGAAAGGGGGACTAGTTCGCCATCCTGGGGGGAGACCAAGTACTTC. V and J are TRBV6-1 and TRBJ2-5; 8 bases fit TRBD2. Germline loops: CDR1 MNHNS, CDR2 SASEGT. The CDR3 spans 19 residues.

The V and J genes are TRBV28 and TRBJ2-7; 10 nucleotides align to TRBD2. The CDR3 length is 14 residues. Germline V CDR1 and CDR2: MDHEN, SYDVKM. The V segment lost 6 bases and the J segment 3 bases; nucleotides outside the gene matches: 5. The CDR3 bases are TGTGCCAGCAGACAGCGGGAGGGTTACTACGAGCAGTACTTC. As protein: CASRQREGYYEQYF.

The chain combines TRBV7-2 with TRBJ2-5; 9 bases are shared with TRBD2. The junction had 9 bases not matched to a gene; V was cut back by 0 bases and J by 4 bases. CDR1 is SGHTA and CDR2 is FQGNSA in the germline V gene. This CDR3 is built from 17 residues. The CDR3, as DNA: TGTGCCAGCAGCTTAGCAGGGAGCGGGGGGAGGAGAGAGACCCAGTACTTC. This translates into CASSLAGSGGRRETQYF.

Here the CDR3 reads CASYDRVQSPLHF. CDR3 nucleotides: TGTGCCAGCTACGACAGGGTACAATCACCCCTCCACTTT. This chain connects TRBV28 to TRBJ1-6; 7 nucleotides align to TRBD1. The CDR3 sequence is 13 residues long. The V gene's germline CDR1 is MDHEN and CDR2 SYDVKM. Losses at the gene ends were 8 bases for V and 10 bases for J; bases not matched to a gene: 8.

V gene TRBV10-3 combines with J gene TRBJ2-7; no reliable D call. CDR1 ENHRY and CDR2 SYGVKD come from the germline V gene. V lost 2 bases and J 0 bases, leaving 8 bases between the germline ends. This CDR3 is 14 amino acids long. The DNA of the CDR3 is TGTGCCATCAGTGAGGTGGGCCCCTCCTACGAGCAGTACTTC. As protein: CAISEVGPSYEQYF.

This clonotype was seen many times. The V and J genes are TRBV6-1 and TRBJ2-7; D not certain. The CDR3 loop spans 14 amino acids. Germline-derived CDR1 and CDR2 are MNHNS and SASEGT. V lost 0 bases to trimming and J lost 2 bases, with 8 bases between them. CDR3 nucleotides: TGTGCCAGCAGTGAAGCCCCAGATACCTACGAGCAGTACTTC. Translating gives CASSEAPDTYEQYF.

The count of this clonotype is one. The V gene is TRBV28, the J gene TRBJ2-5; TRBD2 matches at 7 bases. CDR1 and CDR2 from the germline V gene are MDHEN and SYDVKM. The CDR3 is made up of 15 amino acids. V shed 7 bases, J shed 6 bases, and the junction held 14 bases outside the gene matches. The CDR3 nucleotides read TGTGCCAGCAACCAACCGGGGGGAGGGAAAAAGACCCAGTACTTC. It codes for CASNQPGGGKKTQYF.

The chain uses TRBV28 and TRBJ1-5, with D possibly matching TRBD1 (5 bases). CDR1 and CDR2 (germline): MDHEN, SYDVKM. Deletions cut 10 bases from V and 4 bases from J, with 17 bases between. The CDR3 has 14 amino acids. This CDR3 is CATGTAGENQPQHF. The CDR3 DNA is TGTGCCACTGGGACCGCGGGGGAAAATCAGCCCCAGCATTTT.

A few counts support this clonotype. The chain is built from TRBV19 and TRBJ1-1, with D unclear. CDR3 length equals 12 residues. Per germline, CDR1 LNHDA and CDR2 SQIVND (reference sequence). The ends were cut back, 5 bases at V and 5 bases at J, with 9 bases in the middle. As DNA, the CDR3 is TGTGCCAGTAGTCTAAGGCAGACTGAAGCTTTCTTT. Translating it yields CASSLRQTEAFF. The entire variable domain, with the rest obtained from reference TRBV19 and TRBJ1-1, is as follows: DGGITQSPKYLFRKEGQNVTLSCEQNLNHDAMYWYRQDPGQGLRLIYYSQIVNDFQKGDIAEGYSVSREKKESFPLTVTSAQKNPTAFYLCASSLRQTEAFFGQGTRLTVV.

This clonotype was seen at least ten times. One junction end does not reproduce the germline sequence, and a read error may be involved. The genes are TRBV15 and TRBJ2-4; D is perhaps TRBD1 (5 bases). From germline, CDR1 is LNHNV and CDR2 YYDKDF (reference sequence). This CDR3 has 16 residues. In DNA, the CDR3 is TGTGCCACCAGCAGAGATCCAGGGAAGGCCAAAAACATTAAGTACTTC. It encodes CATSRDPGKAKNIKYF.

The table lists this clonotype with many counts. This chain links TRBV7-6 with TRBJ1-5; no reliable D call. Germline V gene lookup returns CDR1 SGHVS and CDR2 FNYEAQ. V was trimmed by 5 bases and J by 4 bases, leaving 9 bases between them. The CDR3 sequence is 13 residues long. The CDR3 DNA follows: TGTGCCAGCAGCCCCGGCATAAATCAGCCCCAGCATTTT. Translation gives CASSPGINQPQHF.

This clonotype was detected ten times or more. The rearrangement uses TRBV3-1 and TRBJ1-3, with TRBD1 as a possible D gene (5 bases). Trimming removed 4 bases from V and 0 bases from J, with 7 bases in between. Germline V gene lookup returns CDR1 LGHDT and CDR2 YNNKEL (reference sequence). This CDR3 is built from 14 residues. The chain's CDR3 is CASSLDTSGNTIYF. CDR3 DNA sequence: TGTGCCAGCAGCCTGGACACCTCTGGAAACACCATATATTTT.

This clonotype was found once. The V and J genes are TRBV7-2 and TRBJ1-2; TRBD1 matches 7 bases. The V gene end was trimmed by 5 bases and the J gene end by 4 bases; junction bases not matched to a gene: 10. The length of the CDR3 is 15 residues. Germline V gives CDR1 SGHTA, CDR2 FQGNSA. In DNA, the CDR3 is TGTGCCAGCAGCCAGCGGGACAGAAAATCCTATGGCTACACCTTC. This gives the protein CASSQRDRKSYGYTF.

This clonotype was counted at least ten times. CDR3 region: CASSGLVLAGENEQYF. CDR3 DNA sequence: TGTGCCAGCAGTGGACTCGTACTAGCGGGGGAAAACGAGCAGTACTTC. The rearrangement joins TRBV6-4 to TRBJ2-7; TRBD2 agrees at 11 bases. Germline loops: CDR1 MRHNA, CDR2 SNTAGT. J lost 5 bases, V lost 4 bases, and 10 bases had no gene match. This CDR3 is 16 amino acids long.

In this sample, this clonotype turned up many times. V is TRBV12-3 or TRBV12-4 and J is TRBJ2-7; D remains unclear. Trimming pared 8 bases from V and 0 bases from J, leaving 11 bases between. The CDR3 has 13 amino acids. The DNA of the CDR3 is TGTGCCAGCCAGGAATTCCCCTCCTACGAGCAGTACTTC. Its translation is CASQEFPSYEQYF.

This clonotype was observed a few times. The chain joins TRBV5-4 to TRBJ2-5; TRBD2 aligns across 13 bases. The CDR3 has 17 residues. CDR1 and CDR2 from the germline V gene are SGHNT and YYREEE (reference sequence). With 3 bases clipped from V and 5 bases from J, the junction kept 10 bases outside the gene matches. The CDR3 region is CASSSGGTSGTRETQYF. CDR3 bases: TGTGCCAGCAGCTCGGGGGGGACTAGCGGGACCCGGGAGACCCAGTACTTC.

This clonotype appeared a few times. The chain has TRBV10-3 and TRBJ2-7; D might be TRBD2 (5 bases). Deletions cut 0 bases from V and 3 bases from J, with 9 bases between. The CDR3 covers 14 residues. CDR1 ENHRY and CDR2 SYGVKD come from the germline V gene. CDR3 amino acids: CAISESSGSYEQYF. Written as DNA, the CDR3 is TGTGCCATCAGTGAGTCCAGCGGAAGCTACGAGCAGTACTTC.

This clonotype was recorded many times. This chain connects TRBV12-3 or TRBV12-4 to TRBJ2-7, with D unclear. CDR3 length: 16 amino acids. V was clipped by 1 base and J by 0 bases, with 13 bases between them. The CDR3 region is CASSLVSYQVSYEQYF. CDR3 DNA sequence: TGTGCCAGCAGTTTAGTTTCATATCAAGTCTCCTACGAGCAGTACTTC.